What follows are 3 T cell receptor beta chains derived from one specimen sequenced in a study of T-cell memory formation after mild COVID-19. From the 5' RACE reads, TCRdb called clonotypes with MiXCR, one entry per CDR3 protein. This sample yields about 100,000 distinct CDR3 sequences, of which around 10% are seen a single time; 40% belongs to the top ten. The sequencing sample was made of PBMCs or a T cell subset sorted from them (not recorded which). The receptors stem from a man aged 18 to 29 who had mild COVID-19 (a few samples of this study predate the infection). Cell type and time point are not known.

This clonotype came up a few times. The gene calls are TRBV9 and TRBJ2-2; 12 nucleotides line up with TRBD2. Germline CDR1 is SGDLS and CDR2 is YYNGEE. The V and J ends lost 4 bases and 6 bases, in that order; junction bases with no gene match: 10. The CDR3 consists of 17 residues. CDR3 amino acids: CASSLTPRTSGAGELFF. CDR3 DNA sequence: TGTGCCAGCAGCTTAACCCCCAGGACTAGCGGGGCCGGGGAGCTGTTTTTT.

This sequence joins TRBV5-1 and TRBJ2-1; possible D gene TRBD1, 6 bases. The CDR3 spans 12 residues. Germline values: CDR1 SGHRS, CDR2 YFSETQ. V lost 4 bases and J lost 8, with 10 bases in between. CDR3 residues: CASSQQGYEQFF. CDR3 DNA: TGCGCCAGCAGCCAACAGGGATATGAGCAGTTCTTC.

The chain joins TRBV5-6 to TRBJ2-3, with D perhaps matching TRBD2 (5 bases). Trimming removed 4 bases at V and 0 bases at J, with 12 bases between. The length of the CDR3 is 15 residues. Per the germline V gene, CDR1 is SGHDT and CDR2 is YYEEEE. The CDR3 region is CASSIWTSSTDTQYF. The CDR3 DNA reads TGTGCCAGCAGCATCTGGACTTCTAGCACAGATACGCAGTATTTT.